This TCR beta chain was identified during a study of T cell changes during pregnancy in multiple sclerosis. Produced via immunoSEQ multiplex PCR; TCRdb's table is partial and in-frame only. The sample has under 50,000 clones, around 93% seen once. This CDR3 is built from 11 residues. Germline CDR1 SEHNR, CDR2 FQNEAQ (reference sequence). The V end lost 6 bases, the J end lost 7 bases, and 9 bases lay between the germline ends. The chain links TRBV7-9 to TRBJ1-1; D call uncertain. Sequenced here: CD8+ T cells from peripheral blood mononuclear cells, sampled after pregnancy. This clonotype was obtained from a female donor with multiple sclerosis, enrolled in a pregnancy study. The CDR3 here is CASSPHLEAFF. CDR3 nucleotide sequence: TGTGCCAGCAGTCCACACCTTGAAGCTTTCTTT.